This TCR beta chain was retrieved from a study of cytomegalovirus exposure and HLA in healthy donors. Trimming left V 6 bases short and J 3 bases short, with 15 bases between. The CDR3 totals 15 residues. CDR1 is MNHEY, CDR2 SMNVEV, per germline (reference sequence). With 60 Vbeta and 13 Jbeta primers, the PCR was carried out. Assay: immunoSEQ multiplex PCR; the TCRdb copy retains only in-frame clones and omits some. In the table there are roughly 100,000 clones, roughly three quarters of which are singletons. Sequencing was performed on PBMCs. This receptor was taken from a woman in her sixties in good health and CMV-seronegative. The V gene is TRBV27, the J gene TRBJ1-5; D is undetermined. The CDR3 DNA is TGTGCCAGCAGCCCCTCGAGGGCCGTCAATCAGCCCCAGCATTTT. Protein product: CASSPSRAVNQPQHF.